Shown below are 30 T cell receptor beta chains from a single sample sequenced in a study of blood T cell repertoires in COVID-19. Using immunoSEQ multiplex PCR, the repertoire was profiled, and TCRdb retains in-frame clones only, with some absent. The sample holds fewer than 200,000 clones, under 90% seen once. Specimen: peripheral blood. These receptors all stem from a human donor in a cohort sampled during active COVID-19.

This chain joins TRBV6-5 and TRBJ2-1, with 11 bases aligning to TRBD2. Germline lookup yields CDR1 MNHEY and CDR2 SVGAGI. With 0 bases clipped from V and 5 bases from J, the junction kept 3 bases outside the gene matches. The CDR3 is 16 amino acids. CDR3 sequence: CASSYSTSGANNEQFF. CDR3 coding DNA: TGTGCCAGCAGTTACTCGACTAGCGGGGCCAACAATGAGCAGTTCTTC.

As DNA, the CDR3 is TGTGCCAGCAGCGTAGGGACACAATCAACCGGGGAGCTGTTTTTT. Amino acids: CASSVGTQSTGELFF. The chain links TRBV9 to TRBJ2-2; a weak D match, TRBD1 (5 bases). From germline, CDR1 is SGDLS and CDR2 YYNGEE. The CDR3 has 15 residues. Trimming pared 0 bases from V and 5 bases from J, leaving 11 bases between.

The chain carries TRBV19 and TRBJ2-7, with 8 bases matching TRBD1. The CDR3 has 17 residues. J gave up 6 bases and V 3 bases, and 16 bases lay outside the gene matches. CDR1 is LNHDA and CDR2 is SQIVND in the germline V gene (reference sequence). CDR3 protein: CASSMRLMGTGRGEQYF. The CDR3, as DNA: TGTGCCAGTAGTATGAGATTAATGGGGACAGGTAGGGGCGAGCAGTACTTC.

The V gene is TRBV6-5, the J gene TRBJ1-6, with a tentative D call TRBD1 (6 bases). Per germline, CDR1 MNHEY and CDR2 SVGAGI. Trimming shortened V by 6 bases and J by 8 bases, and 17 bases separated the two germline ends. This CDR3 spans 15 amino acids. The CDR3 loop is CASRSTGLSDSPLHF. For the CDR3, the DNA is TGTGCCAGCAGATCCACAGGGCTCAGTGATTCACCCCTCCACTTT.

The chain recombines TRBV18 with TRBJ2-1, with unresolved D. The length of the CDR3 is 15 residues. Germline CDR1 is KGHSH and CDR2 is LQKENI. Trimming removed 3 bases from V and 3 bases from J, with 12 bases in between. CDR3 in DNA: TGTGCCAGCTCACCCGATACTAAGTACTACAATGAGCAGTTCTTC. Protein: CASSPDTKYYNEQFF.

The gene calls are TRBV7-9 and TRBJ2-3; the D gene is possibly TRBD1 (8 bases). This CDR3 spans 17 amino acids. Germline values: CDR1 SEHNR, CDR2 FQNEAQ (reference sequence). V was cut by 5 bases and J by 3 bases, with 21 bases left in between. CDR3 sequence reads: CASSRDRGGESTDTQYF. The CDR3, as DNA: TGTGCCAGCAGCCGAGACAGGGGAGGGGAGTCGACAGATACGCAGTATTTT.

The V gene is TRBV5-4, the J gene TRBJ1-2; 12 bases map to TRBD1. Germline values: CDR1 SGHNT, CDR2 YYREEE (reference sequence). The junction had 11 bases not matched to a gene; V was cut back by 6 bases and J by 8 bases. The CDR3 loop spans 15 amino acids. For the CDR3, the DNA is TGTGCCAGCATCGGAGTGGGGACAGGGGGCCGGGGCTACACCTTC. It encodes CASIGVGTGGRGYTF.

V is TRBV5-6 and J is TRBJ2-5; 9 bases align to TRBD1. V shed 4 bases, J shed 4 bases, and the junction held 14 bases outside the gene matches. The CDR3 consists of 17 residues. From germline, CDR1 is SGHDT and CDR2 YYEEEE. The CDR3 sequence: CASSREEGTGQGETQYF. CDR3 coding DNA: TGTGCCAGCAGCCGCGAAGAGGGGACAGGGCAAGGAGAGACCCAGTACTTC.

The chain carries TRBV15 and TRBJ1-2; D ambiguous. The germline gives CDR1 LNHNV, CDR2 YYDKDF (reference sequence). Deletions cut 0 bases from V and 5 bases from J, with 7 bases between. The CDR3 sequence is 13 residues long. The CDR3 here is CATSRDFSYGYTF. The CDR3 DNA follows: TGTGCCACCAGCAGAGATTTTAGTTATGGCTACACCTTC.

This clone was seen more than once but under ten times. V is TRBV10-3 and J is TRBJ2-1, with 8 bases identical to TRBD1. Trimming cost V 2 bases and J 12 bases; bases outside gene matches: 3. This CDR3 is built from 12 residues. Germline V lookup: CDR1 ENHRY, CDR2 SYGVKD. CDR3 sequence (DNA): TGTGCCATCAGTGAGGGACAGGGTCGGCAGTTCTTC. This gives the protein CAISEGQGRQFF.

V and J are TRBV12-5 and TRBJ1-1; 8 positions agree with TRBD1. The CDR3 length is 14 residues. The germline CDR1 and CDR2 sequences are LGHNT and FRNRAP. Trimming cost V 1 base and J 5 bases; bases outside gene matches: 3. CDR3 coding DNA: TGTGCTAGTGGTTTGGCCACAGGGGGGACTGAAGCTTTCTTT. Translation gives CASGLATGGTEAFF.

This clone was found once. V and J are TRBV27 and TRBJ1-4; D perhaps matches TRBD1 (6 bases). This CDR3 contains 14 residues. The germline CDR1 and CDR2 sequences are MNHEY and SMNVEV (reference sequence). V lost 6 bases, J lost 7 bases, and 15 bases lay in between. The CDR3 DNA is TGTGCCAGCAGCCCAGGGGCTGGGAGTGAAAAACTGTTTTTT. This translates into CASSPGAGSEKLFF.

The rearrangement uses TRBV3-1 (or the pseudogene TRBV3-2) and TRBJ2-5; 12 nucleotides agree with TRBD2. Germline CDR1 and CDR2: LGHDT and YNNKEL (reference sequence). The length of the CDR3 is 15 residues. Trimming cost V 1 base and J 5 bases; bases outside gene matches: 2. CDR3 nucleotide sequence: TGTGCCAGCAGCCAAGCGGGACTAGCGGGTGAGACCCAGTACTTC. It encodes CASSQAGLAGETQYF.

The chain links TRBV5-1 to TRBJ2-7, with TRBD2 as a possible D gene (5 bases). This CDR3 is 14 amino acids long. The V end was cut by 0 bases, the J end by 3 bases, with 10 bases between. Germline loops: CDR1 SGHRS, CDR2 YFSETQ. The CDR3 DNA is TGCGCCAGCAGCTTGGCCGGGGAAAGCTACGAGCAGTACTTC. This gives the protein CASSLAGESYEQYF.

The chain is built from TRBV10-1 and TRBJ1-1, with a tentative D call TRBD1 (5 bases). Germline V lookup: CDR1 WNHNN, CDR2 SYGVQD (reference sequence). The CDR3 contains 14 residues. V was pared by 0 bases and J by 1 base, with 6 bases between. The CDR3 is CASSESGQNTEAFF. The CDR3 DNA is TGCGCCAGCAGTGAGTCGGGGCAGAACACTGAAGCTTTCTTT.

This clone was seen once. The J gene is TRBJ1-2, the V gene TRBV9; the match to TRBD1 covers 8 bases. With 0 bases clipped from V and 3 bases from J, the junction kept 4 bases outside the gene matches. The CDR3 has 15 residues. Germline CDR1 reads SGDLS; CDR2 reads YYNGEE. CDR3: CASSVGAGGDYGYTF. Written as DNA, the CDR3 is TGTGCCAGCAGCGTAGGGGCAGGGGGCGACTATGGCTACACCTTC.

The sample holds a few counts of this clone. The rearrangement joins TRBV7-6 to TRBJ2-7; D gene unclear. This CDR3 is built from 13 residues. V was trimmed by 0 bases and J by 6 bases, leaving 9 bases between them. Germline values: CDR1 SGHVS, CDR2 FNYEAQ. The CDR3 nucleotides read TGTGCCAGCAGCTTAGCTGTACGCGGCGAGCAGTACTTC. Protein sequence: CASSLAVRGEQYF.

This clone appeared a single time. The chain is built from TRBV6-5 and TRBJ2-7; no clear D gene. In germline, CDR1 is MNHEY, CDR2 SVGAGI. The CDR3 is made up of 11 amino acids. The V and J ends lost 2 bases and 5 bases respectively, with 4 bases between them. The DNA of the CDR3 is TGTGCCAGCAGTTACCTCGACGAGCAGTACTTC. Its protein product is CASSYLDEQYF.

The chain has TRBV20-1 and TRBJ2-7; maybe TRBD1 (6 bases). V lost 3 bases, J lost 3 bases, and 12 bases lay in between. The CDR3 has 13 amino acids. The germline V gene encodes CDR1 DFQATT and CDR2 SNEGSKA (reference sequence). The CDR3 DNA reads as TGCAGTGCTAGTGCCAGGGGCAACTACGAGCAGTACTTC. Its protein is CSASARGNYEQYF.

The table lists this clone with a count of one. In DNA form, the CDR3 reads TGTGCCAGTAGTCCCGGACTAGCGGGGCCAGATACGCAGTATTTT. This codes for CASSPGLAGPDTQYF. The rearrangement links TRBV19 to TRBJ2-3; 12 bases align to TRBD2. Germline CDR1 reads LNHDA; CDR2 reads SQIVND (reference sequence). V was pared by 5 bases and J by 4 bases, with 4 bases of the junction left unmatched. The CDR3 length is 15 residues.

This clone came up once. The V gene is TRBV5-1, the J gene TRBJ2-7; TRBD1 agrees at 9 bases. The CDR3 has 17 residues. Germline V gene lookup returns CDR1 SGHRS and CDR2 YFSETQ. Losses at the gene ends were 4 bases for V and 1 base for J; bases not matched to a gene: 12. The CDR3 protein is CASSPGASGTGSYEQYF. In DNA form, the CDR3 reads TGCGCCAGCAGCCCGGGGGCGTCCGGGACAGGGTCCTACGAGCAGTACTTC.

V is TRBV19 and J is TRBJ1-2; 7 bases are shared with TRBD1. CDR1 LNHDA and CDR2 SQIVND come from the germline V gene (reference sequence). V dropped 7 bases and J dropped 5; count of bases not matched to a gene: 16. The CDR3 contains 16 residues. CDR3: CASTPTTAKGAYGYTF. The DNA for the CDR3 is TGTGCCAGTACACCTACAACGGCCAAGGGGGCTTATGGCTACACCTTC.

The V call is TRBV10-3, the J call TRBJ2-7; 8 positions agree with TRBD2. This CDR3 is built from 16 residues. The V segment lost 3 bases and the J segment 1 base; nucleotides outside the gene matches: 8. From germline, CDR1 is ENHRY and CDR2 SYGVKD. CDR3 amino acids: CAISDGSGGNSYEQYF. CDR3 DNA sequence: TGTGCCATCAGTGACGGGAGCGGGGGAAATTCCTACGAGCAGTACTTC.

This clone was seen only once. This chain connects TRBV10-2 to TRBJ2-5; tentative D call: TRBD1 (5 bases). V dropped 10 bases and J dropped 2 bases, with 8 bases sitting between them. CDR1 is WSHSY and CDR2 is SAAADI in the germline V gene. The CDR3 runs 11 residues. CDR3 DNA: TGCGCCATACAGGAACAAGAGACCCAGTACTTC. Translation: CAIQEQETQYF.

The chain joins TRBV9 to TRBJ2-3, with a possible D match to TRBD2 (5 bases). CDR1 SGDLS and CDR2 YYNGEE come from the germline V gene. CDR3 length: 16 amino acids. V lost 0 bases and J 0 bases, leaving 11 bases between the germline ends. The CDR3 loop is CASSVVPSGSTDTQYF. CDR3 DNA sequence: TGTGCCAGCAGCGTAGTCCCCAGCGGAAGCACAGATACGCAGTATTTT.

The chain employs TRBV30 and TRBJ2-1, with a weak D call TRBD1 (6 bases). V was trimmed by 3 bases and J by 2 bases, leaving 11 bases between them. Germline CDR1 GTSNPN, CDR2 SVGIG (reference sequence). The CDR3 covers 14 residues. The CDR3, as DNA: TGTGCCTGGAGCAGGGGAAAAACCTACAATGAGCAGTTCTTC. Its translation: CAWSRGKTYNEQFF.

J is TRBJ1-2 and V is TRBV6-6; D not resolved. The CDR3 consists of 15 residues. CDR1 MNHNY and CDR2 SVGAGI come from the germline V gene (reference sequence). V lost 5 bases to trimming and J lost 7 bases, with 20 bases between them. The DNA for the CDR3 is TGTGCCAGCAGTCCCGGCGGCCATCGCGCGATTGGCTACACCTTC. Translation: CASSPGGHRAIGYTF.

The chain's CDR3 is CASSLEGQLAGKQFF. In DNA form, the CDR3 reads TGTGCCAGCAGCTTGGAGGGGCAACTAGCGGGGAAGCAGTTCTTC. The chain joins TRBV5-4 to TRBJ2-1, with 10 positions matching TRBD2. V lost 0 bases and J lost 11; bases outside the gene matches: 8. The CDR3 totals 15 residues. Germline V CDR1 and CDR2: SGHNT, YYREEE (reference sequence). The variable domain in full, with the rest retrieved from reference TRBV5-4 and TRBJ2-1, is ETGVTQSPTHLIKTRGQQVTLRCSSQSGHNTVSWYQQALGQGPQFIFQYYREEENGRGNFPPRFSGLQFPNYSSELNVNALELDDSALYLCASSLEGQLAGKQFFGPGTRLTVL.

This clone was counted once. The CDR3 loop is CASSWGATNYGYTF. The CDR3 DNA reads as TGTGCCAGCAGTTGGGGCGCTACTAACTATGGCTACACCTTC. This sequence joins TRBV25-1 and TRBJ1-2; D perhaps matches TRBD1 (5 bases). Trimming left V 5 bases short and J 0 bases short, with 10 bases between. The CDR3 is 14 amino acids. Germline CDR1 and CDR2: MGHDK and SYGVNS.

The J gene is TRBJ1-4, the V gene TRBV4-1, with D possibly matching TRBD1 (6 bases). The CDR3 runs to 15 residues. CDR1 is MGHRA, CDR2 YSYEKL, per germline. The ends were cut back, 0 bases at V and 11 bases at J, with 16 bases in the middle. As DNA, the CDR3 is TGCGCCAGCAGCCAAGAAGGGCAGGGGTCCGGGAAACTGTTTTTT. Translation: CASSQEGQGSGKLFF.